The source of this T cell receptor beta chain is a study of blood T cell repertoires in COVID-19. The V segment lost 3 bases and the J segment 4 bases; nucleotides outside the gene matches: 7. The germline gives CDR1 SGHTA, CDR2 FQGNSA. The CDR3 is made up of 15 amino acids. Here immunoSEQ multiplex PCR was the method, and the copy in TCRdb shows in-frame clones only, minus some. The data contain approximately 280,000 clones, 86% of them singletons. The origin of this receptor is a woman aged 18-29 years who had recovered from COVID-19. The sequencing input was PBMCs or T cells enriched from blood (not recorded which). The V gene is TRBV7-2, the J gene TRBJ2-7; 9 bases match TRBD1. The CDR3 region is CASSFSTGGGYEQYF. CDR3 sequence (DNA): TGTGCCAGCAGCTTTTCGACAGGGGGAGGGTACGAGCAGTACTTC.